This T cell receptor beta chain stems from a study of early T cells in non-severe SARS-CoV-2 infection. Study background: Unpaired chains resulted from sequencing bulk RNA of unsorted whole blood.

Germline lookup yields CDR1 DFQATT and CDR2 SNEGSKA (reference sequence). V gave up 0 bases and J gave up 0 bases, with 9 bases separating them. The CDR3 runs 14 residues. Unique molecular identifier tags were affixed to discrete cDNA molecules. TCRdb re-called the 5' RACE reads with MiXCR, one entry per CDR3 protein. Here the sample spans tens of thousands of distinct CDR3 sequences, about 6% being singletons. The receptor was isolated from an adult who was a healthcare worker with PCR-confirmed SARS-CoV-2 infection or an uninfected control (not recorded which). The rearrangement links TRBV20-1 to TRBJ2-7, with D uncertain. The sequencing here drew on whole blood, taken at baseline. CDR3 DNA sequence: TGCAGTGCTAGAGATGGGCGGAGCTCCTACGAGCAGTACTTC. Its translation: CSARDGRSSYEQYF.